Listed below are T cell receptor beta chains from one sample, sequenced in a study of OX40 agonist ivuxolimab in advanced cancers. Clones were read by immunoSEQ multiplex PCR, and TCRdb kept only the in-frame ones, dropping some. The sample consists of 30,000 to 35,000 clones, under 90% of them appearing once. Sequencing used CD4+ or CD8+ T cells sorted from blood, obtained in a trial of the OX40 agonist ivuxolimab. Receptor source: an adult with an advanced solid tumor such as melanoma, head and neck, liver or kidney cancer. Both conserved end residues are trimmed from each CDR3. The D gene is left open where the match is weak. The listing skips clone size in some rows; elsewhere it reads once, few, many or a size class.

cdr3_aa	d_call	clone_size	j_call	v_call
ASSVSGWDTGELF	-	-	TRBJ2-2	TRBV9
ASSLTGTSSEQY	TRBD2	-	TRBJ2-7	TRBV7-9
ASSRPWRGYEQY	-	-	TRBJ2-7	TRBV21-1
ASSYSGGGNQPQH	-	-	TRBJ1-5	TRBV11-2
ASSRTSLDIQY	TRBD2	-	TRBJ2-4	TRBV27
ASSLGGTGRGQTYGYT	TRBD1	-	TRBJ1-2	TRBV5-4
ASRGLAAGETQY	TRBD2	-	TRBJ2-5	TRBV6-5
ATKLRDSYNEQF	TRBD1	-	TRBJ2-1	TRBV15
ASSLGGQFGAGANVLT	-	-	TRBJ2-6	TRBV5-1
ASSSDTGVAF	TRBD1	-	TRBJ1-1	TRBV28
ASSSQRESVDTQY	TRBD2	-	TRBJ2-3	TRBV7-9
ASSPDSLGTGDYGYT	TRBD1	once	TRBJ1-2	TRBV18
ASTQLGETQY	-	-	TRBJ2-5	TRBV2
AISEEGQGTFFGEKLF	-	once	TRBJ1-4	TRBV10-3